The 30 T cell receptor beta chains listed next were all sequenced from one sample in a study of cytomegalovirus exposure and HLA in healthy donors. PCR involved 60 Vbeta and 13 Jbeta primers. Repertoires were generated with immunoSEQ multiplex PCR, while TCRdb's copy carries only in-frame clones and drops some. The data contain 250,000 or so clones, over 65% of them singletons. The sample was PBMCs. All receptors derive from a human donor in good health.

The CDR3 DNA follows: TGTGCCAGTAGTATAGACCAACGGCGGGTTTCCTACAATGAGCAGTTCTTC. Translation gives CASSIDQRRVSYNEQFF. The chain recombines TRBV19 with TRBJ2-1; possible D gene TRBD2, 5 bases. The CDR3 runs to 17 residues. Trimming removed 0 bases at V and 1 base at J, with 13 bases between. Germline CDR1 and CDR2: LNHDA and SQIVND (reference sequence).

This clone has ten or more counts. V is TRBV7-9 and J is TRBJ2-7; 7 bases line up with TRBD2. In germline, CDR1 is SEHNR, CDR2 FQNEAQ (reference sequence). This CDR3 is 17 amino acids long. Trimming took 1 base from V and 4 from J; bases not matched to a gene: 13. CDR3 sequence: CASSLVVRTSFRYEQYF. CDR3 DNA: TGTGCCAGCAGCTTAGTAGTGCGGACTAGTTTTCGGTACGAGCAGTACTTC.

V gene TRBV28 combines with J gene TRBJ2-7, with D unclear. With 7 bases removed from V and 9 bases from J, the gap between germline ends came to 13 bases. Germline CDR1 and CDR2: MDHEN and SYDVKM. The CDR3 length is 11 residues. CDR3 in DNA: TGTGCCAGCACTTCCTCCGTCGGGCAGTACTTC. It codes for CASTSSVGQYF.

The V and J genes are TRBV7-6 and TRBJ2-5; a possible D gene is TRBD2 (6 bases). The CDR3 sequence is 16 residues long. In germline, CDR1 is SGHVS, CDR2 FNYEAQ. Between the trimmed V and J ends, which lost 5 bases and 2 bases, there was a span of 18 bases. The CDR3 DNA reads as TGTGCCAGCAGCGCCCACACCGGAGGGCCACAAGAGACCCAGTACTTC. Translated, it gives CASSAHTGGPQETQYF.

The chain joins TRBV19 to TRBJ2-7, with D perhaps matching TRBD2 (5 bases). Trimming shortened V by 5 bases and J by 0 bases, and 14 bases separated the two germline ends. The CDR3 contains 15 residues. In germline, CDR1 is LNHDA, CDR2 SQIVND (reference sequence). CDR3 in DNA: TGTGCCAGTAGTTCAATGAAAGGACTCTCCTACGAGCAGTACTTC. It specifies CASSSMKGLSYEQYF.

The gene calls are TRBV29-1 and TRBJ2-3, with D possibly TRBD2 on 9 matching bases. V gave up 8 bases and J gave up 6 bases, with 21 bases separating them. Germline V gives CDR1 SQVTM, CDR2 ANQGSEA. This CDR3 comprises 14 residues. CDR3 DNA sequence: TGCAGCTCAGGGGGCGGGGGGGCTAGGGATACGCAGTATTTT. It codes for CSSGGGGARDTQYF.

V and J are TRBV15 and TRBJ2-1; TRBD1 agrees at 7 bases. CDR1 is LNHNV, CDR2 YYDKDF, per germline (reference sequence). Trimming took 5 bases from V and 0 from J; bases not matched to a gene: 4. CDR3 size: 15 residues. CDR3: CATSETGASYNEQFF. The CDR3 coding sequence is TGTGCCACCAGCGAAACAGGGGCCTCCTACAATGAGCAGTTCTTC.

This chain joins TRBV5-4 and TRBJ2-5, with TRBD1 identical over 9 bases. This CDR3 is built from 15 residues. The V gene end was trimmed by 5 bases and the J gene end by 2 bases; junction bases not matched to a gene: 7. The germline V gene has CDR1 SGHNT and CDR2 YYREEE (reference sequence). The CDR3 DNA reads as TGTGCCAGCAGTATGACCGGGACAGGGCAAGAGACCCAGTACTTC. Translated: CASSMTGTGQETQYF.

The chain combines TRBV6-4 with TRBJ2-1, with D possibly being TRBD2 (6 bases). The germline V and J ends were trimmed by 3 bases and 5 bases, with 17 bases remaining between them. This CDR3 region has 16 residues. From germline, CDR1 is MRHNA and CDR2 SNTAGT. CDR3 sequence (DNA): TGTGCCAGCAGTGAGAGTTGGGGACTGGTAAACAATGAGCAGTTCTTC. It translates to CASSESWGLVNNEQFF.

The V and J genes are TRBV7-2 and TRBJ1-1; 8 positions agree with TRBD1. V trimming: 2 bases; J trimming: 4 bases; junction bases outside the gene matches: 9. Germline CDR1 is SGHTA and CDR2 is FQGNSA. The CDR3 extends over 16 amino acids. CDR3 amino acids: CASSLTGTGGFTEAFF. In DNA, the CDR3 is TGTGCCAGCAGCTTAACCGGAACAGGGGGATTCACTGAAGCTTTCTTT.

This chain connects TRBV12-5 to TRBJ2-7; D is possibly TRBD2 (5 bases). Trimming removed 1 base from V and 4 bases from J, with 11 bases in between. The germline gives CDR1 LGHNT, CDR2 FRNRAP. CDR3 size: 14 residues. DNA for the CDR3: TGTGCTAGTGGTTTGGCGGGGTTAAAATACGAGCAGTACTTC. As protein: CASGLAGLKYEQYF.

This chain connects TRBV18 to TRBJ1-1, with 9 positions matching TRBD1. Unmatched junction bases numbered 15, after V lost 6 bases and J lost 1 base. The CDR3 is 18 residues long. CDR1 KGHSH and CDR2 LQKENI come from the germline V gene. The DNA for the CDR3 is TGTGCCAGCTCGCTCAATCAGGGACAGGGTCTGGGGAACACTGAAGCTTTCTTT. It is translated as CASSLNQGQGLGNTEAFF. Full variable domain (missing parts from reference TRBV18 and TRBJ1-1): NAGVMQNPRHLVRRRGQEARLRCSPMKGHSHVYWYRQLPEEGLKFMVYLQKENIIDESGMPKERFSAEFPKEGPSILRIQQVVRGDSAAYFCASSLNQGQGLGNTEAFFGQGTRLTVV.

V gene TRBV30 combines with J gene TRBJ2-3; 13 positions match TRBD2. J gave up 5 bases and V 7 bases, and 3 bases lay outside the gene matches. Germline V gene lookup returns CDR1 GTSNPN and CDR2 SVGIG (reference sequence). The CDR3 spans 13 residues. The DNA for the CDR3 is TGTGCCTCCCGACTAGCGGGAGGAGATACGCAGTATTTT. This gives the protein CASRLAGGDTQYF.

A note on this clone: At the DNA level, this CDR3 is encoded by other sequences in the same sample as well. The CDR3, as DNA: TGTGCCAGCAGTTTAGCGGGAGGCCTTTACAATGAGCAGTTCTTC. Translating it yields CASSLAGGLYNEQFF. The chain links TRBV28 to TRBJ2-1, with 8 nucleotides matching TRBD2. The CDR3 contains 15 residues. CDR1 MDHEN and CDR2 SYDVKM come from the germline V gene. Unmatched junction bases numbered 4, after V lost 2 bases and J lost 4 bases.

For this clone: A junction boundary mismatches the germline segment, possibly from a read error. V gene TRBV7-9 combines with J gene TRBJ2-7, with D possibly matching TRBD2 (6 bases). CDR3 size: 12 residues. The germline gives CDR1 SEHNR, CDR2 FQNEAQ (reference sequence). CDR3 nucleotides: TGTTCCAGCAGCATAGCGGCATACGAGCAGTACTTC. Amino acid sequence: CSSSIAAYEQYF.

V gene TRBV28 combines with J gene TRBJ1-2, with 11 positions matching TRBD1. Trimming took 6 bases from V and 9 from J; bases not matched to a gene: 9. Germline-derived CDR1 and CDR2 are MDHEN and SYDVKM. This CDR3 spans 14 amino acids. The CDR3 DNA sequence: TGTGCCAGCAGCCGCCCCGGGACAGGGGGAAGCTACACCTTC. It yields the protein CASSRPGTGGSYTF.

The chain joins TRBV7-3 to TRBJ1-2; a weak D match, TRBD1 (6 bases). CDR1 and CDR2 from the germline V gene are SGHTA and FQGTGA. The CDR3 has 13 residues. Trimming pared 1 base from V and 8 bases from J, leaving 11 bases between. CDR3 coding DNA: TGTGCCAGCAGCTTAATAGAAGGGGGAGGCTACACCTTC. It is translated as CASSLIEGGGYTF.

V and J are TRBV29-1 and TRBJ2-1, with no clear D. V lost 4 bases to trimming and J lost 6 bases, with 22 bases between them. The CDR3 totals 16 residues. Germline V gives CDR1 SQVTM, CDR2 ANQGSEA. CDR3 region: CSVVRNRVSSRNEQFF. The CDR3 region has the DNA TGCAGCGTTGTCAGAAACCGGGTCTCCTCTCGCAATGAGCAGTTCTTC.

The gene calls are TRBV29-1 and TRBJ1-1, with a possible D match to TRBD1 (5 bases). V shed 6 bases and J shed 3 bases, with 11 bases lying between them. The length of the CDR3 is 12 residues. Germline V gene sequence: CDR1 SQVTM, CDR2 ANQGSEA. The DNA of the CDR3 is TGCAGCGTAGGAAGGGGTGACACTGAAGCTTTCTTT. It encodes CSVGRGDTEAFF.

This chain uses TRBV7-9 with TRBJ1-1; the D gene is possibly TRBD1 (6 bases). The germline V and J ends were trimmed by 0 bases and 3 bases, with 23 bases remaining between them. CDR1 is SEHNR, CDR2 FQNEAQ, per germline (reference sequence). The CDR3 is 19 residues long. The DNA for the CDR3 is TGTGCCAGCAGCTTAGCGTCAGGACAGCCGGGGGGGGGTTACACTGAAGCTTTCTTT. This sequence encodes CASSLASGQPGGGYTEAFF.

There are a few counts of this clone. DNA for the CDR3: TGCGCCAGCAGCCAAGGAGCCAGGGTAGAATTGATTCAGGGCTACACCTTC. It is translated as CASSQGARVELIQGYTF. V usage is TRBV4-3 and J usage is TRBJ1-2, with D possibly being TRBD1 (5 bases). The V end lost 1 base, the J end lost 8 bases, and 23 bases lay between the germline ends. CDR1 and CDR2 from the germline V gene are LGHNA and YSLEER. The CDR3 totals 17 residues.

The chain combines TRBV29-1 with TRBJ2-5, with a tentative D call TRBD1 (6 bases). The J call is in doubt because the DNA end fits TRBJ2-7 better. The CDR3 has 13 residues. Per germline, CDR1 SQVTM and CDR2 ANQGSEA. CDR3 amino acids: CSVGQRYSYEQYF. CDR3 nucleotide sequence: TGCAGCGTCGGACAGAGGTATTCCTACGAGCAGTACTTC.

This clone has a handful of counts. J is TRBJ2-7 and V is TRBV27, with no clear D. The CDR3 contains 14 residues. Between the trimmed V and J ends, which lost 0 bases and 6 bases, there was a span of 12 bases. Germline V gene lookup returns CDR1 MNHEY and CDR2 SMNVEV (reference sequence). CDR3 sequence reads: CASSLSIGNGEQYF. The CDR3 DNA sequence: TGTGCCAGCAGTTTATCGATCGGTAATGGCGAGCAGTACTTC.

The table lists this clone with a few counts. V is TRBV7-6 and J is TRBJ1-1; D uncertain. In germline, CDR1 is SGHVS, CDR2 FNYEAQ. CDR3 length equals 16 residues. Trimming left V 1 base short and J 2 bases short, with 14 bases between. The CDR3 DNA is TGTGCCAGCAGCTTAGTGTACGGTGAGGAAAACACTGAAGCTTTCTTT. This translates into CASSLVYGEENTEAFF.

The chain joins TRBV19 to TRBJ1-2; D is possibly TRBD1 (6 bases). CDR3 size: 16 residues. V shed 4 bases and J shed 1 base, with 16 bases lying between them. The germline CDR1 and CDR2 sequences are LNHDA and SQIVND (reference sequence). CDR3 coding DNA: TGTGCCAGTAGTACCCGGGACAAGGGTTATAACTATGGCTACACCTTC. Its translation is CASSTRDKGYNYGYTF.

The CDR3 spells CASSYSGRNGNTIYF. The CDR3 coding sequence is TGTGCCAGCAGTTACTCCGGCAGGAACGGAAACACCATATATTTT. This chain links TRBV6-5 with TRBJ1-3; no clear D. Germline V gene lookup returns CDR1 MNHEY and CDR2 SVGAGI. Trimming cost V 0 bases and J 4 bases, with 10 bases left between them. This CDR3 contains 15 residues.

The chain employs TRBV27 and TRBJ1-5, with D possibly matching TRBD1 (6 bases). In germline, CDR1 is MNHEY, CDR2 SMNVEV (reference sequence). The ends were cut back, 6 bases at V and 3 bases at J, with 18 bases in the middle. This CDR3 is 16 amino acids long. CDR3: CASRAVAGGNNQPQHF. DNA for the CDR3: TGTGCCAGCAGGGCTGTTGCGGGGGGCAACAATCAGCCCCAGCATTTT.

The chain has TRBV2 and TRBJ1-2; D gene unclear. CDR1 and CDR2 from the germline V gene are SNHLY and FYNNEI. V lost 1 base to trimming and J lost 3 bases, with 6 bases between them. This CDR3 has 13 amino acids. The CDR3 coding sequence is TGTGCCAGCAGTGAAGTTCCTGACTATGGCTACACCTTC. It specifies CASSEVPDYGYTF.

This clone turned up a few times. The chain employs TRBV9 and TRBJ2-5; D unresolved. The CDR3 extends over 12 amino acids. Germline values: CDR1 SGDLS, CDR2 YYNGEE. The V gene lost 4 bases and the J gene lost 5 bases, with 9 bases spanning the gap. Here the CDR3 reads CASSPGGETQYF. CDR3 in DNA: TGTGCCAGCAGCCCAGGTGGGGAGACCCAGTACTTC.

V and J are TRBV4-1 and TRBJ2-1; 14 positions match TRBD2. CDR1 and CDR2 from the germline V gene are MGHRA and YSYEKL. V shed 4 bases and J 7 bases; nucleotides not matched to a gene: 6. The CDR3 spans 16 residues. In DNA, the CDR3 is TGCGCCAGCAGCCTCCTGACTAGCGGGAGGGATAATGAGCAGTTCTTC. It codes for CASSLLTSGRDNEQFF.